These 13 T cell receptor beta chains came from one sample sequenced in a study of identifying expanded T cells in peripheral blood. The assay was immunoSEQ multiplex PCR, and TCRdb's table has in-frame clones only and misses some. Of roughly 92,000 clones listed, more than 70% are singletons. Sequencing was done on a sample of blood. The receptor set was obtained from a person between 18 and 69 years old in good health.

In DNA, the CDR3 is TGTGCCAGCAGCTTGTATCTCGAAAAAAGATATGAAGCTTTCTTT. Its translation: CASSLYLEKRYEAFF. The chain employs TRBV5-6 and TRBJ1-1; D ambiguous. The V and J ends lost 1 base and 7 bases respectively, with 17 bases between them. The germline V gene encodes CDR1 SGHDT and CDR2 YYEEEE. This CDR3 contains 15 residues.

The chain carries TRBV27 and TRBJ1-2, with D possibly TRBD1 on 5 matching bases. Germline CDR1 reads MNHEY; CDR2 reads SMNVEV (reference sequence). The CDR3 consists of 13 residues. The V end was cut by 7 bases, the J end by 5 bases, with 14 bases between. CDR3 in amino acids: CASTTVGVYGYTF. The CDR3 nucleotides read TGTGCCAGCACTACGGTAGGGGTGTATGGCTACACCTTC.

This chain links TRBV2 with TRBJ1-2; D perhaps matches TRBD1 (5 bases). Germline CDR1 is SNHLY and CDR2 is FYNNEI. The CDR3 spans 12 residues. V was cut by 3 bases and J by 4 bases, with 6 bases left in between. This chain's CDR3 is CASSDRAYGYTF. CDR3 bases: TGTGCCAGCAGTGACAGGGCCTATGGCTACACCTTC. Full variable domain (rest looked up from reference TRBV2 and TRBJ1-2): EPEVTQTPSHQVTQMGQEVILRCVPISNHLYFYWYRQILGQKVEFLVSFYNNEISEKSEIFDDQFSVERPDGSNFTLKIRSTKLEDSAMYFCASSDRAYGYTFGSGTRLTVV.

This clone was observed once. This sequence joins TRBV29-1 and TRBJ2-3; 7 nucleotides align to TRBD1. The CDR3 runs 15 residues. The junction had 9 bases not matched to a gene; V was cut back by 1 base and J by 5 bases. Germline V gene data show CDR1 as SQVTM and CDR2 as ANQGSEA. CDR3 sequence: CSVEVGQGVGDTQYF. The CDR3 coding sequence is TGCAGCGTTGAAGTAGGGCAGGGGGTAGGAGATACGCAGTATTTT.

This rearrangement joins TRBV5-6 to TRBJ2-3, with unresolved D. This CDR3 region has 16 residues. CDR1 and CDR2 (germline): SGHDT, YYEEEE. Deletions cut 4 bases from V and 2 bases from J, with 17 bases between. The CDR3 loop is CASSPPRQAITDTQYF. The CDR3 nucleotides are TGTGCCAGCAGCCCCCCCCGGCAGGCAATCACAGATACGCAGTATTTT. Based on the CDR3 plus reference TRBV5-6 and TRBJ2-3, the full variable domain is DAGVTQSPTHLIKTRGQQVTLRCSPKSGHDTVSWYQQALGQGPQFIFQYYEEEERQRGNFPDRFSGHQFPNYSSELNVNALLLGDSALYLCASSPPRQAITDTQYFGPGTRLTVL.

This rearrangement joins TRBV27 to TRBJ2-5, with unresolved D. The CDR3 spans 14 residues. The V and J ends lost 2 bases and 6 bases respectively, with 13 bases between them. The germline CDR1 and CDR2 sequences are MNHEY and SMNVEV (reference sequence). The CDR3 DNA reads TGTGCCAGCAGTTTACAAGGCGCCGGGCAGACCCAGTACTTC. Translating gives CASSLQGAGQTQYF.

CDR3 in amino acids: CAWALGGGGYTF. CDR3 DNA: TGTGCCTGGGCATTGGGGGGAGGTGGCTACACCTTC. The chain employs TRBV30 and TRBJ1-2, with D perhaps matching TRBD1 (5 bases). The CDR3 is made up of 12 amino acids. The germline V gene encodes CDR1 GTSNPN and CDR2 SVGIG (reference sequence). Trimming took 5 bases from V and 7 from J, leaving 14 bases between them.

This clone is a singleton in its sample. J is TRBJ2-7 and V is TRBV4-1; TRBD1 matches at 7 bases. After removal of 0 bases from V and 0 bases from J, the junction contained 5 bases not matched to a gene. This CDR3 comprises 16 residues. The V gene's germline CDR1 is MGHRA and CDR2 YSYEKL. As DNA, the CDR3 is TGCGCCAGCAGCCAAGACTCCGGGACAGACTCCTACGAGCAGTACTTC. Protein sequence: CASSQDSGTDSYEQYF.

This sequence joins TRBV2 and TRBJ1-2; TRBD1 matches at 7 bases. Per the germline V gene, CDR1 is SNHLY and CDR2 is FYNNEI. V was pared by 2 bases and J by 6 bases, with 9 bases of the junction left unmatched. The CDR3 loop spans 15 amino acids. The CDR3 here is CASSEWGRGVDGYTF. The CDR3 coding sequence is TGTGCCAGCAGTGAATGGGGCAGGGGGGTGGATGGCTACACCTTC.

The chain is built from TRBV27 and TRBJ1-4; unclear D gene. V was clipped by 5 bases and J by 7 bases, with 5 bases between them. Germline V gives CDR1 MNHEY, CDR2 SMNVEV (reference sequence). The CDR3 extends over 11 amino acids. The CDR3 reads CASSEGEKLFF. The CDR3 nucleotides are TGTGCCAGCAGTGAAGGTGAAAAACTGTTTTTT. The full variable domain, rest sourced from reference TRBV27 and TRBJ1-4, is EAQVTQNPRYLITVTGKKLTVTCSQNMNHEYMSWYRQDPGLGLRQIYYSMNVEVTDKGDVPEGYKVSRKEKRNFPLILESPSPNQTSLYFCASSEGEKLFFGSGTQLSVL.

The rearrangement uses TRBV5-1 and TRBJ2-2; D is possibly TRBD1 or TRBD2 (5 bases each). Trimming pared 0 bases from V and 6 bases from J, leaving 12 bases between. Germline V gene data show CDR1 as SGHRS and CDR2 as YFSETQ. The CDR3 covers 15 residues. Here the CDR3 DNA reads TGCGCCAGCAGCTTGGGCAGGGAGTGGTCCGGGGAGCTGTTTTTT. As protein: CASSLGREWSGELFF.

By proportion, this clone is medium-sized. The V gene is TRBV2, the J gene TRBJ1-5, with TRBD1 matching 10 bases. The germline V gene has CDR1 SNHLY and CDR2 FYNNEI. This CDR3 has 15 amino acids. V was clipped by 1 base and J by 6 bases; unmatched bases: 3. The CDR3: CASSEEWTGGQPQHF. The DNA for the CDR3 is TGTGCCAGCAGTGAAGAATGGACAGGGGGTCAGCCCCAGCATTTT.

CDR3 protein: CASSQDRAGASSYEQYF. The DNA for the CDR3 is TGTGCCAGCAGCCAAGATCGGGCAGGGGCCAGCTCCTACGAGCAGTACTTC. The gene calls are TRBV14 and TRBJ2-7, with D perhaps TRBD1 (6 bases). The CDR3 runs to 17 residues. The germline gives CDR1 SGHDN, CDR2 FVKESK. V was trimmed by 0 bases and J by 0 bases, leaving 15 bases between them.